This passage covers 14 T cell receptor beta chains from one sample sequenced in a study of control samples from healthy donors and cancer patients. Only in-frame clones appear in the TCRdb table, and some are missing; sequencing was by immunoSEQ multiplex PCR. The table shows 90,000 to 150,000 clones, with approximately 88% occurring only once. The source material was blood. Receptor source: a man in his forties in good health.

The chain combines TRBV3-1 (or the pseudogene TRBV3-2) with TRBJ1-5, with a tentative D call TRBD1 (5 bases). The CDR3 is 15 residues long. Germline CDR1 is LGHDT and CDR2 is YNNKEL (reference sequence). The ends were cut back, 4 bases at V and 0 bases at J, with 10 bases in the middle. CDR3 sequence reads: CASSPGANSNQPQHF. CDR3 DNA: TGTGCCAGCAGCCCCGGGGCAAATAGCAATCAGCCCCAGCATTTT.

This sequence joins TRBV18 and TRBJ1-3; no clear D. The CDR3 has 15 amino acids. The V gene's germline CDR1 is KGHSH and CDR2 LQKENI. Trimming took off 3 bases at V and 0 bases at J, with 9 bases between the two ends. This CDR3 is CASSPDASSGNTIYF. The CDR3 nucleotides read TGTGCCAGCTCACCGGACGCAAGCTCTGGAAACACCATATATTTT.

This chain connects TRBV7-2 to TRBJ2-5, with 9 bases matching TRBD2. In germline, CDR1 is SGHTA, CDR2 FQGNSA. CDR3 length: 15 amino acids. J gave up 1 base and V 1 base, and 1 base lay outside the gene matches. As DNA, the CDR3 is TGTGCCAGCAGCTTAGTAGCGGGGGCCCAAGAGACCCAGTACTTC. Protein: CASSLVAGAQETQYF.

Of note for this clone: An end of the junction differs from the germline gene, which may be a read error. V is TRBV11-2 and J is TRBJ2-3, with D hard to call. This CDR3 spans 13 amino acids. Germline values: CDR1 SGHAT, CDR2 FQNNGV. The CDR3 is CASSFRYTNTQYF. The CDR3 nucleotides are TGTGCCAGCAGCTTCCGGTACACAAATACGCAGTATTTT.

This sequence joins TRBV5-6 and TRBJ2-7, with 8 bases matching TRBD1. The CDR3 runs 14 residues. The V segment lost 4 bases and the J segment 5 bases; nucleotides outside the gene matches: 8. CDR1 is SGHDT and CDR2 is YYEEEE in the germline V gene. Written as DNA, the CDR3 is TGTGCCAGCAGCCGCTCAGGGGGCCTTCACGAGCAGTACTTC. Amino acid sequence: CASSRSGGLHEQYF.

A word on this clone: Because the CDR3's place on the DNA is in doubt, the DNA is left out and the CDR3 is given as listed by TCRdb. CDR3: CASSKVGRGAYGANVLTF. This sequence joins TRBV21-1 and TRBJ2-6; the D call in the table, TRBD2, was not verified against the DNA. TRBV21-1 is a pseudogene locus. Inclusive of both ends, the CDR3 amounts to 18 amino acids.

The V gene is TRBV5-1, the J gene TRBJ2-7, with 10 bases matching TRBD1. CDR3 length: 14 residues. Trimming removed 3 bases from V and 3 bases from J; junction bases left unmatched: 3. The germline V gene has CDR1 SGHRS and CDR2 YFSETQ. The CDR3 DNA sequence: TGCGCCAGCAGCTGGGGACAGGGGAACTACGAGCAGTACTTC. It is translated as CASSWGQGNYEQYF.

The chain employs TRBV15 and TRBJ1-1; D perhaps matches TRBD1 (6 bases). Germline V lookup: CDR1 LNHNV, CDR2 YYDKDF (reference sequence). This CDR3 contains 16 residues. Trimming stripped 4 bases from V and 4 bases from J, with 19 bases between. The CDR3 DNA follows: TGTGCCACCAGCACATTTCAGGGGCGAGGGGGCACTGAAGCTTTCTTT. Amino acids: CATSTFQGRGGTEAFF.

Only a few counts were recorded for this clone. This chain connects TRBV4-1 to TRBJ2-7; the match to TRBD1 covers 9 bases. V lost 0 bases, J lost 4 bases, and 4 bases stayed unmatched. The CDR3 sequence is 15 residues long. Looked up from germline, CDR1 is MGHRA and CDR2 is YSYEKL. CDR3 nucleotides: TGCGCCAGCAGCCAAGAACAGGGGGCATGGTACGAGCAGTACTTC. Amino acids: CASSQEQGAWYEQYF.

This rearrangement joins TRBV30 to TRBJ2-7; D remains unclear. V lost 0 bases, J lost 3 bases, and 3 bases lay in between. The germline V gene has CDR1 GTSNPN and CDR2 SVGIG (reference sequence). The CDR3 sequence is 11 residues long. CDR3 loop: CAWSVNYEQYF. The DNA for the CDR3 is TGTGCCTGGAGTGTAAACTACGAGCAGTACTTC.

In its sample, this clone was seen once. CDR3 sequence reads: CASSRRQDSSYEQYF. CDR3 nucleotides: TGTGCCAGCTCCCGGCGGCAGGATAGCTCCTACGAGCAGTACTTC. The rearrangement joins TRBV5-6 to TRBJ2-7; D is uncertain. The CDR3 extends over 15 amino acids. Per the germline V gene, CDR1 is SGHDT and CDR2 is YYEEEE. V lost 7 bases and J lost 0, with 17 bases in between.

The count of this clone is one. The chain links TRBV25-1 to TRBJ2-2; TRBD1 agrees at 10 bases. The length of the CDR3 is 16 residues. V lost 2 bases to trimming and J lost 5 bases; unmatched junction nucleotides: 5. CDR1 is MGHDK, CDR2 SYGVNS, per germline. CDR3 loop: CASSEPRTGGTGELFF. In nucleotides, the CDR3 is TGTGCCAGCAGTGAACCTCGGACAGGGGGAACCGGGGAGCTGTTTTTT. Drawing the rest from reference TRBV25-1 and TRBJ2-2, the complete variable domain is EADIYQTPRYLVIGTGKKITLECSQTMGHDKMYWYQQDPGMELHLIHYSYGVNSTEKGDLSSESTVSRIRTEHFPLTLESARPSHTSQYLCASSEPRTGGTGELFFGEGSRLTVL.

The CDR3 DNA sequence: TGTGCCAGCTCACCGTTCGACCTTTACAATGAGCAGTTCTTC. It yields the protein CASSPFDLYNEQFF. The genes are TRBV18 and TRBJ2-1; unclear D gene. The CDR3 extends over 14 amino acids. CDR1 and CDR2 (germline): KGHSH, LQKENI. Trimming pared 3 bases from V and 4 bases from J, leaving 10 bases between.

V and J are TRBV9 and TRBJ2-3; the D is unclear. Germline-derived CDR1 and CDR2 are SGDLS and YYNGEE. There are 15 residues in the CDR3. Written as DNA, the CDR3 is TGTGCTAAAAGGCTCACCTACCTTAGCACAGATACGCAGTATTTT. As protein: CAKRLTYLSTDTQYF. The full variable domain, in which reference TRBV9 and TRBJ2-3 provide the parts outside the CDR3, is DSGVTQTPKHLITATGQRVTLRCSPRSGDLSVYWYQQSLDQGLQFLIQYYNGEERAKGNILERFSAQQFPDLHSELNLSSLELGDSALYFCAKRLTYLSTDTQYFGPGTRLTVL.